This is a list of T cell receptor beta chains from one sample in a study of long-term antiretroviral therapy in people with HIV. This table comes from immunoSEQ multiplex PCR, and its TCRdb copy is limited to in-frame clones, with some not included. The sample lists about 24,000 clones, about four fifths seen once, with around 15% in the top ten. The sample consisted of unsorted PBMCs, taken at the start of antiretroviral therapy, before treatment. The receptor source for this set is a woman younger than 35 with HIV. Both conserved end residues are part of each CDR3. D genes are given only for firm matches. Size is stated for part of the rows, as once, few or many counts, or as a class when the clone is expanded.

NA	NA	TRBV29-1	TRBJ2-2	CSATGVGNTGELFF	TGCAGCGCGACGGGAGTAGGGAACACCGGGGAGCTGTTTTTT
few	NA	TRBV7-3	TRBJ2-2	CASSSVRSGELFF	TGTGCCAGCAGCTCTGTCAGAAGCGGGGAGCTGTTTTTT
NA	NA	TRBV25-1	TRBJ2-7	CASSEGYEQYF	TGTGCCAGCAGTGAAGGGTACGAGCAGTACTTC
NA	TRBD1	TRBV4-2	TRBJ1-2	CASSQDRQGAVDGYTF	TGTGCCAGCAGCCAAGATCGACAGGGGGCAGTGGATGGCTACACCTTC
NA	TRBD1	TRBV5-1	TRBJ2-6	CASSLAGQVSGANVLTF	TGCGCCAGCAGCTTGGCGGGACAGGTGTCTGGGGCCAACGTCCTGACTTTC
NA	TRBD2	TRBV7-2	TRBJ2-7	CASTSYRDYAYEQYF	TGTGCCAGCACTTCCTACCGGGACTACGCCTACGAGCAGTACTTC
NA	TRBD2	TRBV4-2	TRBJ2-1	CASSQDTGGFYNEQFF	TGTGCCAGCAGCCAAGATACGGGGGGATTCTACAATGAGCAGTTCTTC
NA	TRBD1	TRBV5-1	TRBJ2-5	CASSSGQGQETQYF	TGCGCCAGCAGCTCCGGACAGGGACAAGAGACCCAGTACTTC
NA	NA	TRBV7-3	TRBJ2-2	CASSLRGADGELFF	TGTGCCAGCAGCTTAAGGGGCGCGGACGGGGAGCTGTTTTTT
NA	TRBD2	TRBV6-6	TRBJ2-5	CASSYMTSGKETQYF	TGTGCCAGCAGTTACATGACTAGCGGTAAAGAGACCCAGTACTTC
once	NA	TRBV2	TRBJ1-2	CASSTSQPGGYTF	TGTGCCAGCAGTACAAGTCAACCTGGAGGCTACACCTTC
NA	NA	TRBV29-1	TRBJ1-2	CSAQGNYGYTF	TGCAGCGCGCAGGGAAACTATGGCTACACCTTC
NA	NA	TRBV6-5	TRBJ1-1	CASRPGGTTTPEAFF	TGTGCCAGCAGGCCGGGGGGGACTACAACCCCTGAAGCTTTCTTT
once	TRBD1	TRBV7-6	TRBJ2-7	CASSLGGQRPYEQYF	TGTGCCAGCAGCTTAGGGGGACAGAGACCCTACGAGCAGTACTTC
NA	NA	TRBV19	TRBJ1-1	CASSLGTNTEAFF	TGTGCCAGTAGTCTTGGCACCAACACTGAAGCTTTCTTT